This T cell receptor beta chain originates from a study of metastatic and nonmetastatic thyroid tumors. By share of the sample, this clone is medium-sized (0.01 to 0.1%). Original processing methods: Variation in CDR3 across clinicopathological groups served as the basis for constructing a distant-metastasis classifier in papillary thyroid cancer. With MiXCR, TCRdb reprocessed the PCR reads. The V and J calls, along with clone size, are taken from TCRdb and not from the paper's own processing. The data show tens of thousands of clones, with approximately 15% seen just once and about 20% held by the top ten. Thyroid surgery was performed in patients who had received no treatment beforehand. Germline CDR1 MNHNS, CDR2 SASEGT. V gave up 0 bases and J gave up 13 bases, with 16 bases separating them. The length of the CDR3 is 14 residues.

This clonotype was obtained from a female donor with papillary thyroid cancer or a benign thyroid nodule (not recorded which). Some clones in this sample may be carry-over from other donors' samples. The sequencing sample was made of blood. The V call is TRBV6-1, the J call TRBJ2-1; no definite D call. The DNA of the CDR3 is TGTGCCAGCAGTGAAGCTACCCGGGCTACAATCCAGTTCTTC. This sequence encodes CASSEATRATIQFF.